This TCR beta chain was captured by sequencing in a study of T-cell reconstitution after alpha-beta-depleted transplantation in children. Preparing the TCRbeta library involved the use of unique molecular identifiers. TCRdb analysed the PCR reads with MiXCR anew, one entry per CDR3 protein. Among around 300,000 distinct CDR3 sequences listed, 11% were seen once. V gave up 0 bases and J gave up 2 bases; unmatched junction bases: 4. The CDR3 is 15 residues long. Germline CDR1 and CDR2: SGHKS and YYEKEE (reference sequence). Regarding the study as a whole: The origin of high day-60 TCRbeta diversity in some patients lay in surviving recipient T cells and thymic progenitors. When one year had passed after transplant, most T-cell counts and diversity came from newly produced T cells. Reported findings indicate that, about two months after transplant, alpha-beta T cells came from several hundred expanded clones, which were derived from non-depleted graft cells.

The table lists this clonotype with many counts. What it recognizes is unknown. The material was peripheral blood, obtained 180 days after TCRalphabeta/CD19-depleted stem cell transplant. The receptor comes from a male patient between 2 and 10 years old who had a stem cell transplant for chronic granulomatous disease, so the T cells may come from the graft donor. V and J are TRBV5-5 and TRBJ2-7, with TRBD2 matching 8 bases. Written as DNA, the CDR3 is TGTGCCAGCAGCTTGGTTACTAGCGGAGCCTACGAGCAGTACTTC. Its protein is CASSLVTSGAYEQYF. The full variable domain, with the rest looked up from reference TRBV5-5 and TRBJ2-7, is DAGVTQSPTHLIKTRGQQVTLRCSPISGHKSVSWYQQVLGQGPQFIFQYYEKEERGRGNFPDRFSARQFPNYSSELNVNALLLGDSALYLCASSLVTSGAYEQYFGPGTRLTVT.